The subject of this entry is one T cell receptor beta chain. The sample comes from a study of blood T cell repertoires in COVID-19. The CDR3 extends over 17 amino acids. Germline loops: CDR1 SGHRS, CDR2 YFSETQ. The V end was cut by 3 bases, the J end by 0 bases, with 16 bases between. How the authors handled the data: Nucleated cell counts were estimated from reference gene primer amplification. This table comes from immunoSEQ multiplex PCR, and its TCRdb copy is limited to in-frame clones, with some not included. The V and J calls and clone size come from that table; D and trimming were worked out from the DNA. The sample yields roughly 290,000 clones, approximately 83% seen once.

The V and J genes are TRBV5-1 and TRBJ1-3; no clear D. The sequenced sample was peripheral blood. The TCR originated in a woman in her 30s who had recovered from COVID-19. CDR3 in amino acids: CASSSGYLSVSGNTIYF. The CDR3, as DNA: TGCGCCAGCAGCTCAGGCTACCTGTCAGTCTCTGGAAACACCATATATTTT.